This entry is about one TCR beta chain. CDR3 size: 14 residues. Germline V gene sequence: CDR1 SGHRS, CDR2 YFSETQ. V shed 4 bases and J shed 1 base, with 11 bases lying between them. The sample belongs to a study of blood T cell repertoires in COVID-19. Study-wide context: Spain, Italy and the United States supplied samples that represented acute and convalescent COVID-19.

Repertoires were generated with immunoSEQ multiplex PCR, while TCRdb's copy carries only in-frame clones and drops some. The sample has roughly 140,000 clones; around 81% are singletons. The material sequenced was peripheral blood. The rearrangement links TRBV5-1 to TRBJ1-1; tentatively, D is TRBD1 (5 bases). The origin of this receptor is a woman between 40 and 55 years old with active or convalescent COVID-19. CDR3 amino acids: CASSLGLQNTEAFF. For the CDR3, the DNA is TGCGCCAGCAGCCTGGGACTCCAGAACACTGAAGCTTTCTTT.